This T cell receptor (beta chain) comes out of a study of blood T cell repertoires in COVID-19. Study overall: COVID-19 samples from acute and convalescent phases originated in the United States, Italy and Spain. Nucleic acid was either cDNA or gDNA, and it came from T cells, B-cell-depleted T cells, or PBMCs.

With regard to this clone: A junction end diverges from the germline sequence, so it may reflect a read error.

Per germline, CDR1 SGHTA and CDR2 FQGTGA. This CDR3 contains 15 residues. In the original workflow: Quantification of nucleated cells was approximated via reference gene primer amplification. Assay: immunoSEQ multiplex PCR; the TCRdb copy retains only in-frame clones and omits some. V and J calls and clone size are copied from that table; D and trimming were computed from the DNA. Of 310,000 or so clones in the sample, roughly 87% were seen once. V usage is TRBV7-3 and J usage is TRBJ1-1; D possibly corresponds to TRBD1 (5 bases). This receptor was taken from a man aged 50 to 59 with active or convalescent COVID-19. Sequenced sample: peripheral blood. This CDR3 is CASSLTHRTLTEAFF. In DNA form, the CDR3 reads TGTGCCAGCAGCCTAACCCACAGGACCCTTACTGAAGCTTTCTTT.